Below, 29 T cell receptor beta chains from the same sample are listed, as sequenced in a study of OX40 agonist ivuxolimab in advanced cancers. The table came from immunoSEQ multiplex PCR; TCRdb's copy has only in-frame clones and leaves some out. This sample yields 30,000 to 40,000 clones, of which approximately 89% are seen a single time; about 26% belongs to the top ten. The sample in question was CD4+ or CD8+ T cells sorted from blood, obtained in a trial of the OX40 agonist ivuxolimab. These receptors all come from an adult with an advanced solid tumor such as melanoma, head and neck, liver or kidney cancer.

This clone was counted once. The chain links TRBV5-1 to TRBJ2-1; possibly TRBD2 for D (6 bases). Between the trimmed V and J ends, which lost 0 bases and 10 bases, there was a span of 8 bases. This CDR3 is built from 12 residues. Per the germline V gene, CDR1 is SGHRS and CDR2 is YFSETQ. In DNA form, the CDR3 reads TGCGCCAGCAGCTTGGAAGGACTAGAGCAGTTCTTC. Protein product: CASSLEGLEQFF.

The J gene is TRBJ1-5, the V gene TRBV7-2; no reliable D call. This CDR3 spans 13 amino acids. The V and J ends lost 5 bases and 7 bases respectively, with 12 bases between them. The germline V gene encodes CDR1 SGHTA and CDR2 FQGNSA. For the CDR3, the DNA is TGTGCCAGCAGCCGAGGGCCGTTGCAGCCCCAGCATTTT. The encoded protein is CASSRGPLQPQHF.

The V and J genes are TRBV30 and TRBJ2-7; D may be TRBD1 (6 bases). V was clipped by 6 bases and J by 4 bases, with 19 bases between them. This CDR3 spans 14 amino acids. Germline V CDR1 and CDR2: GTSNPN, SVGIG (reference sequence). The CDR3 sequence is CACSGTLPGYEQYF. CDR3 nucleotides: TGTGCCTGCTCCGGGACACTCCCCGGGTACGAGCAGTACTTC.

The chain employs TRBV4-2 and TRBJ2-3; D is perhaps TRBD2 (6 bases). Germline V lookup: CDR1 LGHNA, CDR2 YNFKEQ. The CDR3 runs to 17 residues. Between the trimmed V and J ends, which lost 5 bases and 1 base, there was a span of 19 bases. The CDR3 nucleotides read TGTGCCAGCAGCTCACTAGCAGGAGTGCTCCGCACAGATACGCAGTATTTT. Protein: CASSSLAGVLRTDTQYF.

This chain connects TRBV7-2 to TRBJ2-3, with D possibly being TRBD1 or TRBD2 (5 bases each). The V end lost 0 bases, the J end lost 2 bases, and 12 bases lay between the germline ends. The CDR3 totals 16 residues. Germline CDR1 reads SGHTA; CDR2 reads FQGNSA. The CDR3 nucleotides read TGTGCCAGCAGCTTAGCGGCCGGGGACCCCACAGATACGCAGTATTTT. Translation gives CASSLAAGDPTDTQYF.

In its sample, this clone was seen once. The V gene is TRBV14, the J gene TRBJ2-5; a possible D gene is TRBD2 (5 bases). The CDR3 consists of 15 residues. Germline CDR1 and CDR2: SGHDN and FVKESK. With 1 base removed from V and 3 bases from J, the gap between germline ends came to 12 bases. CDR3: CASSQVRASKETQYF. CDR3 coding DNA: TGTGCCAGCAGCCAAGTAAGGGCTAGCAAAGAGACCCAGTACTTC.

The CDR3 sequence: CASSLGQNTGELFF. CDR3 in DNA: TGTGCCAGCAGTTTAGGGCAGAACACCGGGGAGCTGTTTTTT. J is TRBJ2-2 and V is TRBV28; D is undetermined. The CDR3 loop spans 14 amino acids. Trimming shortened V by 2 bases and J by 1 base, and 5 bases separated the two germline ends. The V gene's germline CDR1 is MDHEN and CDR2 SYDVKM.

This clone counts as medium-sized (0.01 to 0.1%). The gene calls are TRBV19 and TRBJ2-3; the match to TRBD2 covers 7 bases. The CDR3 is made up of 16 amino acids. From germline, CDR1 is LNHDA and CDR2 SQIVND (reference sequence). Unmatched junction bases numbered 9, after V lost 4 bases and J lost 2 bases. CDR3 DNA: TGTGCCAGTAGTACTCAACTAGCGACCGTCACAGATACGCAGTATTTT. This sequence encodes CASSTQLATVTDTQYF. The full variable domain, in which reference TRBV19 and TRBJ2-3 provide the parts outside the CDR3, is DGGITQSPKYLFRKEGQNVTLSCEQNLNHDAMYWYRQDPGQGLRLIYYSQIVNDFQKGDIAEGYSVSREKKESFPLTVTSAQKNPTAFYLCASSTQLATVTDTQYFGPGTRLTVL.

The V gene is TRBV9, the J gene TRBJ2-3; D remains unclear. CDR1 and CDR2 from the germline V gene are SGDLS and YYNGEE. This CDR3 spans 13 amino acids. Trimming removed 3 bases at V and 6 bases at J, with 11 bases between. The CDR3 is CASSAADFDTQYF. CDR3 in DNA: TGTGCCAGCAGCGCTGCTGATTTCGATACGCAGTATTTT.

The chain couples TRBV18 to TRBJ1-6, with D unclear. CDR1 is KGHSH and CDR2 is LQKENI in the germline V gene. The CDR3 length is 14 residues. V was pared by 6 bases and J by 6 bases, with 12 bases between. The CDR3 DNA follows: TGTGCCAGCTCCCCCACCGACCCTAATTCACCCCTCCACTTT. This gives the protein CASSPTDPNSPLHF.

This clone has only a few counts. V usage is TRBV4-1 and J usage is TRBJ2-7; D possibly corresponds to TRBD2 (6 bases). The ends were cut back, 0 bases at V and 5 bases at J, with 11 bases in the middle. Germline V gene sequence: CDR1 MGHRA, CDR2 YSYEKL. The CDR3 spans 14 residues. CDR3 DNA: TGCGCCAGCAGCCAAGATCGGGGAGGTGACGAGCAGTACTTC. Its protein product is CASSQDRGGDEQYF.

V gene TRBV13 combines with J gene TRBJ2-7, with a tentative D call TRBD2 (5 bases). Germline V CDR1 and CDR2: PRHDT, FYEKMQ (reference sequence). CDR3 length: 15 residues. Trimming cost V 5 bases and J 4 bases, with 18 bases left between them. CDR3 DNA sequence: TGTGCCAGCAGCACCCACATCCGGGGTGGGTACGAGCAGTACTTC. It specifies CASSTHIRGGYEQYF.

This chain joins TRBV19 and TRBJ2-7, with D maybe TRBD1 (8 bases). This CDR3 region has 15 residues. From germline, CDR1 is LNHDA and CDR2 SQIVND (reference sequence). Between the trimmed V and J ends, which lost 6 bases and 6 bases, there was a span of 21 bases. The CDR3, as DNA: TGTGCCAGTAGCATGACACAGGGGGGGCTAGGCGAGCAGTACTTC. Protein sequence: CASSMTQGGLGEQYF.

The chain carries TRBV19 and TRBJ1-6, with D uncertain. This CDR3 is built from 13 residues. CDR1 is LNHDA and CDR2 is SQIVND in the germline V gene (reference sequence). Trimming shortened V by 7 bases and J by 8 bases, and 12 bases separated the two germline ends. The CDR3 DNA sequence: TGTGCCAGTAATGACAATCAATATTCACCCCTCCACTTT. Encoded protein: CASNDNQYSPLHF.

This clone was observed a single time. The chain employs TRBV5-6 and TRBJ1-1; TRBD1 aligns across 10 bases. This CDR3 region has 16 residues. Germline V gene data show CDR1 as SGHDT and CDR2 as YYEEEE. Trimming took 4 bases from V and 0 from J; bases not matched to a gene: 6. CDR3 sequence reads: CASSTGQGFMNTEAFF. CDR3 DNA sequence: TGTGCCAGCAGCACGGGACAGGGGTTCATGAACACTGAAGCTTTCTTT. Using reference TRBV5-6 and TRBJ1-1 for the parts outside the CDR3, the full variable domain is DAGVTQSPTHLIKTRGQQVTLRCSPKSGHDTVSWYQQALGQGPQFIFQYYEEEERQRGNFPDRFSGHQFPNYSSELNVNALLLGDSALYLCASSTGQGFMNTEAFFGQGTRLTVV.

The chain recombines TRBV7-9 with TRBJ2-3; weak D call: TRBD2 (6 bases). The germline V and J ends were trimmed by 1 base and 0 bases, with 8 bases remaining between them. The CDR3 contains 15 residues. Germline lookup yields CDR1 SEHNR and CDR2 FQNEAQ (reference sequence). CDR3 in DNA: TGTGCCAGCAGCTTAGGGGGGACTAGCACAGATACGCAGTATTTT. Residues: CASSLGGTSTDTQYF.

The V gene is TRBV4-2, the J gene TRBJ2-1, with 7 bases that match TRBD2. The V gene's germline CDR1 is LGHNA and CDR2 YNFKEQ. This CDR3 has 15 amino acids. The junction had 8 bases not matched to a gene; V was cut back by 0 bases and J by 9 bases. DNA of the CDR3: TGTGCCAGCAGCCAAGAAACTAGCGACCCACGTGAGCAGTTCTTC. Its translation is CASSQETSDPREQFF.

The chain is built from TRBV10-3 and TRBJ2-7; possibly TRBD1 for D (5 bases). There are 14 residues in the CDR3. V gave up 0 bases and J gave up 0 bases, with 6 bases separating them. From germline, CDR1 is ENHRY and CDR2 SYGVKD. The CDR3 DNA sequence: TGTGCCATCAGTGAGTCCCAGGGCTCCTACGAGCAGTACTTC. Protein sequence: CAISESQGSYEQYF.

This clone has a single count. Germline and junction disagree at one end, which may indicate a read error. This sequence joins TRBV2 and TRBJ2-7, with 11 bases matching TRBD2. This CDR3 has 11 residues. Per germline, CDR1 SNHLY and CDR2 FYNNEI. CDR3 sequence: CASRGTSGTPW. The CDR3 nucleotides are TGTGCCAGCAGGGGGACTAGCGGAACCCCTTGG. The complete variable domain, with remaining parts taken from reference TRBV2 and TRBJ2-7, reads EPEVTQTPSHQVTQMGQEVILRCVPISNHLYFYWYRQILGQKVEFLVSFYNNEISEKSEIFDDQFSVERPDGSNFTLKIRSTKLEDSAMYFCASRGTSGTPWGPGTRLTVT.

This clone was found once. The genes are TRBV11-1 and TRBJ1-2; TRBD1 agrees at 7 bases. Germline V gene sequence: CDR1 SGHAT, CDR2 FQDESV (reference sequence). J gave up 7 bases and V 4 bases, and 12 bases lay outside the gene matches. CDR3 length: 15 amino acids. This chain's CDR3 is CASSWTGQSGGGYTF. In DNA form, the CDR3 reads TGTGCCAGCAGCTGGACGGGACAGTCCGGCGGTGGCTACACCTTC.

Comments on this clone: The sample holds other DNA sequences that translate to the same CDR3. CDR3 in DNA: TGCGCCAGCAGTCAACTCCCAGGCCGAGCTAACTATGGCTACACCTTC. Protein product: CASSQLPGRANYGYTF. The rearrangement joins TRBV23-1 to TRBJ1-2; no firm D call. TRBV23-1 is placed among ORFs of uncertain function. V lost 2 bases and J 0 bases, leaving 13 bases between the germline ends. The CDR3 covers 16 residues.

The rearrangement joins TRBV5-8 to TRBJ2-1; 9 bases agree with TRBD2. Trimming removed 4 bases from V and 1 base from J; junction bases left unmatched: 9. Germline CDR1 and CDR2: SGHTS and YDEGEE. This CDR3 comprises 17 residues. CDR3 in amino acids: CASSGTGLAQSYNEQFF. The CDR3 nucleotides read TGTGCCAGCAGCGGAACGGGACTAGCCCAGTCCTACAATGAGCAGTTCTTC.

This clone appeared once. The J gene is TRBJ1-1, the V gene TRBV19, with 7 positions matching TRBD1. The CDR3 is 13 residues long. The ends lost 9 bases at V and 6 bases at J; junction bases unmatched: 10. From germline, CDR1 is LNHDA and CDR2 SQIVND (reference sequence). As DNA, the CDR3 is TGTGCCAGCGTCTATACAGGGGCCTCTGAAGCTTTCTTT. It codes for CASVYTGASEAFF.

This sequence joins TRBV30 and TRBJ2-1; 10 bases are a match to TRBD2. V was pared by 1 base and J by 9 bases, with 3 bases of the junction left unmatched. The CDR3 is made up of 13 amino acids. Germline V gives CDR1 GTSNPN, CDR2 SVGIG (reference sequence). The CDR3 sequence is CAWSASGSGEQFF. The CDR3 coding sequence is TGTGCCTGGAGTGCTAGCGGGAGTGGTGAGCAGTTCTTC.

This clone occurred once. V gene TRBV11-2 combines with J gene TRBJ1-1; no clear D gene. There are 13 residues in the CDR3. V lost 5 bases and J lost 7, with 14 bases in between. Germline values: CDR1 SGHAT, CDR2 FQNNGV. CDR3 DNA: TGTGCCAGCAGCCCCGCGAGTAGGAGTGAAGCTTTCTTT. It specifies CASSPASRSEAFF.

The gene calls are TRBV5-1 and TRBJ2-7; D tentatively fits TRBD1 or TRBD2 (5 bases each). Germline CDR1 SGHRS, CDR2 YFSETQ. This CDR3 comprises 17 residues. V was clipped by 7 bases and J by 2 bases, with 25 bases between them. This CDR3 reads CASPGSSSVKGPYEQYF. The CDR3, as DNA: TGCGCCAGCCCAGGGAGCAGTTCCGTAAAGGGGCCCTACGAGCAGTACTTC.

The chain links TRBV11-2 to TRBJ2-3; maybe TRBD2 (5 bases). The CDR3 extends over 16 amino acids. In germline, CDR1 is SGHAT, CDR2 FQNNGV. Trimming stripped 3 bases from V and 1 base from J, with 14 bases between. The CDR3 loop reads CASSLPRGWGTDTQYF. CDR3 sequence (DNA): TGTGCCAGCAGCTTGCCGCGCGGGTGGGGCACAGATACGCAGTATTTT.

The chain joins TRBV28 to TRBJ1-6; 8 nucleotides match TRBD1. The V gene end was trimmed by 1 base and the J gene end by 9 bases; junction bases not matched to a gene: 5. From germline, CDR1 is MDHEN and CDR2 SYDVKM. The CDR3 loop spans 15 amino acids. The CDR3 here is CASSLSGTGGSPLHF. CDR3 nucleotide sequence: TGTGCCAGCAGTTTATCAGGGACAGGCGGTTCACCCCTCCACTTT.

The CDR3 region has the DNA TGTGCCAGCAGTGATGCAGGGGGCGCCTCACCCCTCCACTTT. It encodes CASSDAGGASPLHF. This sequence joins TRBV25-1 and TRBJ1-6; 8 bases fit TRBD1. Trimming took 3 bases from V and 10 from J; bases not matched to a gene: 5. CDR1 is MGHDK and CDR2 is SYGVNS in the germline V gene. The CDR3 totals 14 residues.